The present T cell receptor (beta chain) was sequenced within a study of OX40 agonist ivuxolimab in advanced cancers. Study outcomes and limitations: Within 6 weeks, CD4+ and CD8+ blood T cells expanded clonally at 0.1 to 3.0 mg/kg.

Comments on this clone: Its antigen is not known.

TCRdb keeps only in-frame clones here, not all; method: immunoSEQ multiplex PCR. The sample yields roughly 51,000 clones, about 88% seen once. The V and J ends lost 1 base and 6 bases respectively, with 13 bases between them. CDR3 length: 15 amino acids. Germline V gene data show CDR1 as SEHNR and CDR2 as FQNEAQ (reference sequence). The source was CD4+ or CD8+ T cells sorted from blood, collected in a trial of the OX40 agonist ivuxolimab. The chain uses TRBV7-9 and TRBJ2-1, with D uncertain. The receptor comes from an adult with an advanced solid tumor such as melanoma, head and neck, liver or kidney cancer. The CDR3 bases are TGTGCCAGCAGCTTAGGGACGTCCCCTTCCAATGAGCAGTTCTTC. This gives the protein CASSLGTSPSNEQFF.